Each of the 26 T cell receptor beta chains below was sequenced from the same sample in a study of blood T cells in healthy people across ages. The use of a sample-barcoded 5' primer and a J-beta primer mix characterized a second PCR of about 6 to 12 cycles. TCRdb analysed the 5' RACE reads with MiXCR anew, one entry per CDR3 protein. The data show some 710,000 distinct CDR3 sequences, about a fifth seen once. The sequencing input was blood. The receptors were gathered from a man between 65 and 85 years old in good health.

The chain uses TRBV21-1 and TRBJ2-5; TRBD1, as called in the table, went unchecked against the DNA. The J call could be wrong; TRBJ2-1 is a better fit for the DNA end. TRBV21-1 is termed a pseudogene. The CDR3 has 14 amino acids. CDR3 residues: CASSKRQEKNEQFF. CDR3 in DNA: TGTGCCAGCAGCAAGAGACAGGAGAAAAATGAGCAGTTCTTC.

This clonotype was detected a few times. The rearrangement joins TRBV20-1 to TRBJ2-4, with 8 positions matching TRBD1. Germline V gene lookup returns CDR1 DFQATT and CDR2 SNEGSKA (reference sequence). This CDR3 contains 16 residues. After removal of 5 bases from V and 1 base from J, the junction contained 10 bases not matched to a gene. The CDR3 nucleotides are TGCAGTGCTGCCCATCTCAGGGGGCTCGCCAAAAACATTCAGTACTTC. Its protein product is CSAAHLRGLAKNIQYF.

The chain recombines TRBV7-9 with TRBJ2-2; weak D call: TRBD2 (5 bases). Germline CDR1 reads SEHNR; CDR2 reads FQNEAQ (reference sequence). The CDR3 contains 17 residues. V was shortened by 2 bases and J by 4 bases, with 17 bases between the two germline ends. The CDR3 DNA reads as TGTGCCAGCAGCTTATCACACAGCGCGGGCGGCACCGGGGAGCTGTTTTTT. It codes for CASSLSHSAGGTGELFF.

This chain uses TRBV4-1 with TRBJ1-4, with D hard to call. Germline-derived CDR1 and CDR2 are MGHRA and YSYEKL. Trimming removed 0 bases at V and 10 bases at J, with 9 bases between. The CDR3 is 13 residues long. The CDR3 bases are TGCGCCAGCAGCCAAGATTCGATTGGAAAACTGTTTTTT. Protein: CASSQDSIGKLFF.

This clonotype was found a few times. The rearrangement joins TRBV9 to TRBJ1-5, with D maybe TRBD1 (6 bases). Germline values: CDR1 SGDLS, CDR2 YYNGEE. V lost 1 base, J lost 5 bases, and 13 bases lay in between. This CDR3 has 15 residues. The CDR3 region has the DNA TGTGCCAGCAGCGTACACGCACAGGGAGATCAGCCCCAGCATTTT. Translating it yields CASSVHAQGDQPQHF.

V usage is TRBV15 and J usage is TRBJ2-7; D not resolved. V was clipped by 0 bases and J by 5 bases, with 8 bases between them. The CDR3 is made up of 13 amino acids. Germline CDR1 LNHNV, CDR2 YYDKDF (reference sequence). CDR3 protein: CATSRDPLNEQYF. CDR3 coding DNA: TGTGCCACCAGCAGAGATCCCCTGAACGAGCAGTACTTC.

The genes are TRBV19 and TRBJ2-1; 11 bases fit TRBD2. Trimming cost V 0 bases and J 9 bases; bases outside gene matches: 4. The CDR3 runs to 15 residues. Germline V gene lookup returns CDR1 LNHDA and CDR2 SQIVND (reference sequence). The CDR3 sequence is CASSIDLAGGLEQFF. CDR3 DNA sequence: TGTGCCAGTAGTATAGACCTAGCGGGAGGACTTGAGCAGTTCTTC.

This clonotype was recorded a few times. The chain uses TRBV29-1 and TRBJ2-5; D call uncertain. Trimming left V 7 bases short and J 0 bases short, with 12 bases between. This CDR3 contains 13 residues. CDR1 is SQVTM, CDR2 ANQGSEA, per germline. The chain's CDR3 is CSAGERHQETQYF. The DNA of the CDR3 is TGCAGCGCTGGGGAAAGGCACCAAGAGACCCAGTACTTC.

This clonotype was picked up a small number of times. The chain carries TRBV13 and TRBJ2-4; 10 bases are a match to TRBD1. Per the germline V gene, CDR1 is PRHDT and CDR2 is FYEKMQ (reference sequence). There are 16 residues in the CDR3. Trimming at V came to 4 bases and at J to 5 bases, leaving 8 bases not matched to a gene. The CDR3 reads CASSSGQGEGENIQYF. DNA for the CDR3: TGTGCCAGCAGCTCTGGACAGGGGGAAGGTGAAAACATTCAGTACTTC.

This clonotype was seen a handful of times. The chain is built from TRBV5-1 and TRBJ2-7, with D perhaps assigned TRBD1 or TRBD2 (5 bases each). This CDR3 contains 15 residues. Between the trimmed V and J ends, which lost 3 bases and 4 bases, there was a span of 17 bases. Per germline, CDR1 SGHRS and CDR2 YFSETQ. The CDR3 sequence is CASSWLGERPYEQYF. DNA for the CDR3: TGCGCCAGCAGCTGGCTAGGGGAGAGGCCGTACGAGCAGTACTTC.

This clonotype has just a few counts. The chain combines TRBV14 with TRBJ2-1; 10 bases map to TRBD1. This CDR3 contains 13 residues. Germline V gene lookup returns CDR1 SGHDN and CDR2 FVKESK. V was clipped by 5 bases and J by 15 bases; unmatched bases: 10. CDR3 protein: CASSGQGVGRRFF. The CDR3 region has the DNA TGTGCCAGCAGCGGACAGGGGGTAGGTCGTCGGTTCTTC.

There are many counts of this clonotype. The chain carries TRBV18 and TRBJ2-5; 7 positions match TRBD1. The germline V gene encodes CDR1 KGHSH and CDR2 LQKENI. This CDR3 is 13 amino acids long. V lost 6 bases, J lost 5 bases, and 6 bases stayed unmatched. As DNA, the CDR3 is TGTGCCAGCTCCCTCGGACAGGCGGAGACCCAGTACTTC. Protein sequence: CASSLGQAETQYF.

This sequence joins TRBV29-1 and TRBJ1-1; no clear D gene. Germline V gene data show CDR1 as SQVTM and CDR2 as ANQGSEA. The V end was cut by 4 bases, the J end by 4 bases, with 13 bases between. The CDR3 loop spans 13 amino acids. The CDR3 protein is CSVVIGSITEAFF. The CDR3 DNA sequence: TGCAGCGTTGTAATCGGTAGTATCACTGAAGCTTTCTTT.

The rearrangement joins TRBV28 to TRBJ2-2, with TRBD2 identical over 12 bases. The CDR3 spans 19 residues. CDR1 is MDHEN, CDR2 SYDVKM, per germline. V shed 6 bases and J 2 bases; nucleotides not matched to a gene: 13. CDR3 protein: CASSTIRLAGDFNTGELFF. CDR3 DNA: TGTGCCAGCAGCACAATACGACTAGCGGGGGATTTTAACACCGGGGAGCTGTTTTTT.

V usage is TRBV28 and J usage is TRBJ2-7, with TRBD2 as a possible D gene (6 bases). Germline CDR1 reads MDHEN; CDR2 reads SYDVKM. V was pared by 6 bases and J by 4 bases, with 16 bases between. This CDR3 is 14 amino acids long. CDR3: CASSPGEIGYEQYF. CDR3 DNA sequence: TGTGCCAGCAGCCCGGGAGAGATAGGGTACGAGCAGTACTTC.

This clonotype has at least ten counts. The chain's CDR3 is CAISELAIPPYEQYF. The CDR3 DNA reads as TGTGCCATCAGTGAACTGGCGATTCCCCCCTACGAGCAGTACTTC. The chain combines TRBV10-3 with TRBJ2-7; D is undetermined. This CDR3 comprises 15 residues. Germline loops: CDR1 ENHRY, CDR2 SYGVKD. Trimming took 3 bases from V and 2 from J, leaving 14 bases between them.

This clonotype was counted only a few times. The genes are TRBV12-3 or TRBV12-4 and TRBJ2-5, with D hard to call. The CDR3 sequence is 13 residues long. Trimming removed 3 bases at V and 6 bases at J, with 11 bases between. CDR3: CASSFNTIQTQYF. The CDR3 DNA reads TGTGCCAGCAGTTTTAATACTATCCAGACCCAGTACTTC.

V is TRBV5-1 and J is TRBJ1-5, with TRBD1 as a possible D gene (6 bases). Germline V gene sequence: CDR1 SGHRS, CDR2 YFSETQ. V lost 5 bases to trimming and J lost 3 bases, with 9 bases between them. The CDR3 has 13 amino acids. The DNA of the CDR3 is TGCGCCAGCAGTTCAGGGGCCAATCAGCCCCAGCATTTT. Translation gives CASSSGANQPQHF.

The rearrangement joins TRBV4-3 to TRBJ2-7; D is unclear. V lost 0 bases, J lost 1 base, and 7 bases lay in between. The CDR3 has 14 residues. Germline CDR1 LGHNA, CDR2 YSLEER. CDR3 sequence reads: CASSQDGTSYEQYF. For the CDR3, the DNA is TGCGCCAGCAGCCAAGACGGCACTTCCTACGAGCAGTACTTC.

This clonotype has just a few counts. V is TRBV20-1 and J is TRBJ2-7, with 7 bases lining up with TRBD2. The J call is uncertain, as TRBJ2-5 better fits the DNA end. From germline, CDR1 is DFQATT and CDR2 SNEGSKA (reference sequence). The CDR3 contains 13 residues. In DNA form, the CDR3 reads TGCAGTGCTATCTCTAGCGGCCAAGAGACCCAGTACTTC. Its translation is CSAISSGQETQYF.

CDR3 bases: TGTGCCAGCAGCCAACACGAACGACCCCACGAGCAGTACTTC. Encoded protein: CASSQHERPHEQYF. The chain joins TRBV3-1 to TRBJ2-7, with D unclear. With 2 bases removed from V and 5 bases from J, the gap between germline ends came to 13 bases. Germline V gene data show CDR1 as LGHDT and CDR2 as YNNKEL (reference sequence). This CDR3 is built from 14 residues.

This clonotype was observed at least ten times. V and J are TRBV24-1 and TRBJ1-2; TRBD1 aligns across 8 bases. The V gene end was trimmed by 4 bases and the J gene end by 8 bases; junction bases not matched to a gene: 8. This CDR3 has 14 amino acids. The germline CDR1 and CDR2 sequences are KGHDR and SFDVKD. The CDR3 here is CATSDPTGAGGYTF. In nucleotides, the CDR3 is TGTGCCACCAGTGACCCGACAGGGGCAGGAGGCTACACCTTC.

The chain combines TRBV4-1 with TRBJ2-7, with TRBD1 matching over 10 bases. CDR1 MGHRA and CDR2 YSYEKL come from the germline V gene. V was pared by 4 bases and J by 3 bases, with 6 bases of the junction left unmatched. The CDR3 length is 15 residues. In nucleotides, the CDR3 is TGCGCCAGCAGCCGCGGGGACAGGGGCATCTACGAGCAGTACTTC. Amino acids: CASSRGDRGIYEQYF.

This clonotype was picked up one time. This chain connects TRBV12-3 or TRBV12-4 to TRBJ2-7; D may be TRBD1 (6 bases). The germline V and J ends were trimmed by 3 bases and 6 bases, with 9 bases remaining between them. The CDR3 runs 12 residues. This chain's CDR3 is CASSFAGVEQYF. CDR3 sequence (DNA): TGTGCCAGCAGTTTCGCAGGGGTCGAGCAGTACTTC.

This clonotype has only a few counts. The chain couples TRBV5-1 to TRBJ2-1, with no clear D. The CDR3 contains 12 residues. The germline gives CDR1 SGHRS, CDR2 YFSETQ. The V and J ends lost 0 bases and 8 bases respectively, with 6 bases between them. The CDR3 sequence is CASSLEVHEQFF. The CDR3 DNA is TGCGCCAGCAGCTTGGAAGTCCATGAGCAGTTCTTC.

This clonotype was counted between two and nine times. This chain uses TRBV6-1 with TRBJ2-1, with no clear D. Germline CDR1 is MNHNS and CDR2 is SASEGT. This CDR3 is 11 amino acids long. With 4 bases removed from V and 7 bases from J, the gap between germline ends came to 5 bases. The CDR3 sequence: CASSAVNEQFF. CDR3 in DNA: TGTGCCAGCAGTGCGGTTAATGAGCAGTTCTTC.